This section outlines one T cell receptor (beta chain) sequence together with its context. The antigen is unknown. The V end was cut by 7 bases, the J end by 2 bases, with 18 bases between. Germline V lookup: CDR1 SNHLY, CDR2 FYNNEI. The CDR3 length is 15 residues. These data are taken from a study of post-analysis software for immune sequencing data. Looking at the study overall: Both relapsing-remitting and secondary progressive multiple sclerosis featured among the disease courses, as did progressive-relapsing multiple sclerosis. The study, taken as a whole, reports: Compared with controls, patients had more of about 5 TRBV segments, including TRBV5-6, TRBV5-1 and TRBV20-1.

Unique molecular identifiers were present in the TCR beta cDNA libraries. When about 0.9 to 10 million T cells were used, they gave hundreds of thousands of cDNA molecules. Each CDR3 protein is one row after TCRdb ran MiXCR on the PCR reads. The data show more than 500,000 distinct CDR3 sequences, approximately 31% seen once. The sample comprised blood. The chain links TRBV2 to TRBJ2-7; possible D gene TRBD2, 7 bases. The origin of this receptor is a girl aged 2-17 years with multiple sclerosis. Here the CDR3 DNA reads TGTGCCAGCAATGGGAGGGGGGTAAGGACCTACGAGCAGTACTTC. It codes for CASNGRGVRTYEQYF.